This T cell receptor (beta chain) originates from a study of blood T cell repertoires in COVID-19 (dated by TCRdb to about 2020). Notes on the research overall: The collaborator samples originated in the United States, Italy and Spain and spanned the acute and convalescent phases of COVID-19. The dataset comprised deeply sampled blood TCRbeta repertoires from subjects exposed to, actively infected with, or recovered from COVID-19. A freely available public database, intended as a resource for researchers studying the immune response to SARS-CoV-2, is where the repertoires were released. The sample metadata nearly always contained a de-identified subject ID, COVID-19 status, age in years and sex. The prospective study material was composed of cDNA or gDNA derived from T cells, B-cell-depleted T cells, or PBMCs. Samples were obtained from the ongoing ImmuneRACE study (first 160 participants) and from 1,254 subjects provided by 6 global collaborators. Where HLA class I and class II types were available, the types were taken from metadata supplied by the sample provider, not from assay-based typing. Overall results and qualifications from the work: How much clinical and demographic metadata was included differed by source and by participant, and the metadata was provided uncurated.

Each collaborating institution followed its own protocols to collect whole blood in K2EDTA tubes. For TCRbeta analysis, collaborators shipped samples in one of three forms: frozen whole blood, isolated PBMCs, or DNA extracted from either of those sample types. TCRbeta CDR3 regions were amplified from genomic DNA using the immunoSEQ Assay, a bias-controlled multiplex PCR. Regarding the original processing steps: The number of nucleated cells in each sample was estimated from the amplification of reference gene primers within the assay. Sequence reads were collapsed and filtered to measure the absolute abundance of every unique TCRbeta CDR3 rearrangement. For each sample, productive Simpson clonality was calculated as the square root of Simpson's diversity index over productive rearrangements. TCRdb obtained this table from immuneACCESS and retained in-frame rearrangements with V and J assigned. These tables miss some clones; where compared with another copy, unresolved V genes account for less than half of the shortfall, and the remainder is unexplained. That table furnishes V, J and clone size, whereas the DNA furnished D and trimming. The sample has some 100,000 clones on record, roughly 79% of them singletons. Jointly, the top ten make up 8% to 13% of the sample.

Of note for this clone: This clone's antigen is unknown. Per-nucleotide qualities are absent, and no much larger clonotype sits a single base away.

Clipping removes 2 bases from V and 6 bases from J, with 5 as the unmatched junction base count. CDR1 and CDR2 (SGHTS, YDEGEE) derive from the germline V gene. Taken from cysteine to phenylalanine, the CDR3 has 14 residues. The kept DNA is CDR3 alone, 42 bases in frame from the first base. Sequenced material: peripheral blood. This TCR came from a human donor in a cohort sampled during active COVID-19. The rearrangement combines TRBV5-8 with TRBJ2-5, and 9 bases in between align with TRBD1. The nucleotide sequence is TGTGCCAGCAGCTTCGGGACAGGGACGCAGACCCAGTACTTC. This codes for CASSFGTGTQTQYF.